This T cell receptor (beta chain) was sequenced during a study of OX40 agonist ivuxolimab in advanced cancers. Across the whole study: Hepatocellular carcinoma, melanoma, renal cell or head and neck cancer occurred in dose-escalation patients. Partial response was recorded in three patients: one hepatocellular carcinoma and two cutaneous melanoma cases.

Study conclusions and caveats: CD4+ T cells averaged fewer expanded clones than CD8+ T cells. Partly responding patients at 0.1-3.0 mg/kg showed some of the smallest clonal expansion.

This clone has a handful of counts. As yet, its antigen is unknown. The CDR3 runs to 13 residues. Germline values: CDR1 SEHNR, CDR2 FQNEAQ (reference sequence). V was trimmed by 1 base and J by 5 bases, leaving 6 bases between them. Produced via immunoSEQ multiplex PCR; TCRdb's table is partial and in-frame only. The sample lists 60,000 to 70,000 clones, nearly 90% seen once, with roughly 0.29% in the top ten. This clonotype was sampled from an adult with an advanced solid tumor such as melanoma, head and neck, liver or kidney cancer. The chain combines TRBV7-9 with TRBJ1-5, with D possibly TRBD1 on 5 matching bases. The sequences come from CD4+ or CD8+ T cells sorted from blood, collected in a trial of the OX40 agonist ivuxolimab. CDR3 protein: CASSLGGDQPQHF. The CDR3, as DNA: TGTGCCAGCAGCTTAGGGGGGGATCAGCCCCAGCATTTT.